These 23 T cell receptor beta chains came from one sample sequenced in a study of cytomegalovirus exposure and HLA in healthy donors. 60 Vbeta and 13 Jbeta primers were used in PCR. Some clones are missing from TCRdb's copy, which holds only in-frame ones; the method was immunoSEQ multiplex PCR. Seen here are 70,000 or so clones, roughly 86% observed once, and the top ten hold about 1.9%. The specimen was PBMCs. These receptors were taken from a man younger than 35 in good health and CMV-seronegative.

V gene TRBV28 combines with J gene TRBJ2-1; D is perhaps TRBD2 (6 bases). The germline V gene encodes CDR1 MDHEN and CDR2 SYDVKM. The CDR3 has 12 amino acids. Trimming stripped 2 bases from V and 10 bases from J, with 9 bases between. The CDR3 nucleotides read TGTGCCAGCAGTTTACTCGGGAGAGAGCAGTTCTTC. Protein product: CASSLLGREQFF.

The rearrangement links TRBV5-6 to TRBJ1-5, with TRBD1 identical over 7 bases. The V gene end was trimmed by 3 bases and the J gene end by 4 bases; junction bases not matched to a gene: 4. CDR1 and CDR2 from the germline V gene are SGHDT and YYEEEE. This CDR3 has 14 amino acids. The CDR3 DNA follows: TGTGCCAGCAGCTGGGGGACAGAAAATCAGCCCCAGCATTTT. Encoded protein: CASSWGTENQPQHF. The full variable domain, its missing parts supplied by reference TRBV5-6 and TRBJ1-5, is DAGVTQSPTHLIKTRGQQVTLRCSPKSGHDTVSWYQQALGQGPQFIFQYYEEEERQRGNFPDRFSGHQFPNYSSELNVNALLLGDSALYLCASSWGTENQPQHFGDGTRLSIL.

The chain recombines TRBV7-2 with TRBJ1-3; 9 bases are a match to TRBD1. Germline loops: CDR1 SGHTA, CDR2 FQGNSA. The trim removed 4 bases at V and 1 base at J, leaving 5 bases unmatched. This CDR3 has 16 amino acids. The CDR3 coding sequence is TGTGCCAGCAGCTCACGGACAGGGGAGTCTGGAAACACCATATATTTT. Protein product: CASSSRTGESGNTIYF.

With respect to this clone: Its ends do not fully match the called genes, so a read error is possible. CDR3 loop: CAWSAPRDSLFF. The CDR3 DNA reads as TGTGCCTGGAGTGCTCCCAGGGACAGCCTTTTCTTC. The chain couples TRBV30 to TRBJ2-7; 7 positions match TRBD1. This CDR3 has 12 residues. Germline V gives CDR1 GTSNPN, CDR2 SVGIG (reference sequence).

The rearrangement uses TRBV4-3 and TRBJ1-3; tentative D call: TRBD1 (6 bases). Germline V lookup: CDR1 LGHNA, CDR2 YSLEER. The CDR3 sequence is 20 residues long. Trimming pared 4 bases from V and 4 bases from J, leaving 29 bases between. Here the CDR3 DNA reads TGCGCCAGCAGCCTACACAGGGTAGCCGCCATAGGCGCCCCGGGAAACACCATATATTTT. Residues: CASSLHRVAAIGAPGNTIYF.

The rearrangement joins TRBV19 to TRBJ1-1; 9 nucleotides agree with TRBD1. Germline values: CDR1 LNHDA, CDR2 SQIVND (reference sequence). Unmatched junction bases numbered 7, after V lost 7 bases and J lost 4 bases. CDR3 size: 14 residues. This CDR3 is CASNPGTGLTEAFF. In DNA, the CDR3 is TGTGCCAGTAATCCCGGGACAGGGCTCACTGAAGCTTTCTTT.

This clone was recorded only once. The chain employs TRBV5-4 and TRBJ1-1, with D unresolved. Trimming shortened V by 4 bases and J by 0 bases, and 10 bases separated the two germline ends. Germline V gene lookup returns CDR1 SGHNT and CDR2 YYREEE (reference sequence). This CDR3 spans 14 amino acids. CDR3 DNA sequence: TGTGCCAGCAGCGACTACATCATGAACACTGAAGCTTTCTTT. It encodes CASSDYIMNTEAFF.

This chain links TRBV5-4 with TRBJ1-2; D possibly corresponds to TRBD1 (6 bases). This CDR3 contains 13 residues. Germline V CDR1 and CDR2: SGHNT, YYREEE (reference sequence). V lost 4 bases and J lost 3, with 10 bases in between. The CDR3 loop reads CASSHRQDYGYTF. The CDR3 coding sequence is TGTGCCAGCAGCCACCGACAGGACTATGGCTACACCTTC.

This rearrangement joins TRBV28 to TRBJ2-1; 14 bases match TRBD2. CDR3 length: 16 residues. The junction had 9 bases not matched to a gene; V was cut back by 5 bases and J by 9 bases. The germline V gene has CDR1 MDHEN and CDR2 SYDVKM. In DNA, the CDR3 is TGTGCCAGCAGTCCCGCCGGACTAGCGGGAGGCGGTGAGCAGTTCTTC. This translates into CASSPAGLAGGGEQFF.

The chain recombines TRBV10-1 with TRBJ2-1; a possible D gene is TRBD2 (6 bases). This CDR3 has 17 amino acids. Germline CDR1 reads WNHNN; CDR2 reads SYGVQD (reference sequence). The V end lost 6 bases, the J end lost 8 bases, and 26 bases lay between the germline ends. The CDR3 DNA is TGCGCCAGCAGCCTAAAGCCGCGGGACTCGATGAGCCATGAGCAGTTCTTC. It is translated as CASSLKPRDSMSHEQFF.

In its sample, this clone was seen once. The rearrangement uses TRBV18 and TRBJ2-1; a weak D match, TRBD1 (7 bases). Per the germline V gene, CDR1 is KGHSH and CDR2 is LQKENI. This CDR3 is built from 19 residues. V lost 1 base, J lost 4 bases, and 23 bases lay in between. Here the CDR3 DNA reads TGTGCCAGCTCACCACGTGGTGGGGTACAGGGGACTTCTTACAATGAGCAGTTCTTC. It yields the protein CASSPRGGVQGTSYNEQFF.

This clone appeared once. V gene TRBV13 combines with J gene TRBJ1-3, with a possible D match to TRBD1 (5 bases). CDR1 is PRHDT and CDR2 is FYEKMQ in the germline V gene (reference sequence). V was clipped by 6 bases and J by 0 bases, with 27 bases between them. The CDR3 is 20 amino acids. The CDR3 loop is CASRTVIGGTAEISGNTIYF. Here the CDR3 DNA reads TGTGCCAGCAGGACTGTAATCGGGGGGACGGCTGAAATCTCTGGAAACACCATATATTTT. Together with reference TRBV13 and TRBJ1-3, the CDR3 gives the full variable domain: AAGVIQSPRHLIKEKRETATLKCYPIPRHDTVYWYQQGPGQDPQFLISFYEKMQSDKGSIPDRFSAQQFSDYHSELNMSSLELGDSALYFCASRTVIGGTAEISGNTIYFGEGSWLTVV.

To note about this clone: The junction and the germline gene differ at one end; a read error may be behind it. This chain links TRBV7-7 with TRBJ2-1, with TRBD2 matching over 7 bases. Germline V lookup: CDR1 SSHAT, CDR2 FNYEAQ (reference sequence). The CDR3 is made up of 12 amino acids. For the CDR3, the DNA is TGTGCTAGCAGCTTAAGGGAGGGTGAGCAGTTCTTC. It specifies CASSLREGEQFF.

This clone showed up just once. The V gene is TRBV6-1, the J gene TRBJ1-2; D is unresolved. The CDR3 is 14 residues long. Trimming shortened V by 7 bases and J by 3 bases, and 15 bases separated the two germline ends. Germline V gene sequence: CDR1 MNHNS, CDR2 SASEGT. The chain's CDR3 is CASITSGVDYGYTF. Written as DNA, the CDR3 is TGTGCCAGCATTACGTCCGGTGTCGACTATGGCTACACCTTC.

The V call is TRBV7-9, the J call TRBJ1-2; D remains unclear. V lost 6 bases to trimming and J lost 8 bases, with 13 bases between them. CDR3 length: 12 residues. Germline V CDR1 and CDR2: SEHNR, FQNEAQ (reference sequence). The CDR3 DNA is TGTGCCAGCAGGGCTGACACTCGCGGCTACACCTTC. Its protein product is CASRADTRGYTF. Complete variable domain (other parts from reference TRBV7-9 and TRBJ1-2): DTGVSQNPRHKITKRGQNVTFRCDPISEHNRLYWYRQTLGQGPEFLTYFQNEAQLEKSRLLSDRFSAERPKGSFSTLEIQRTEQGDSAMYLCASRADTRGYTFGSGTRLTVV.

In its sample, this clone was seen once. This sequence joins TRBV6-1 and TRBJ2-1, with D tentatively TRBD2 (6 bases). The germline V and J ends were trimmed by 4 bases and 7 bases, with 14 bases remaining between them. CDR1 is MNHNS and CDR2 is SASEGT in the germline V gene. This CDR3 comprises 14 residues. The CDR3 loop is CASSGATRTNEQFF. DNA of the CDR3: TGTGCCAGCAGTGGAGCGACTAGAACTAATGAGCAGTTCTTC.

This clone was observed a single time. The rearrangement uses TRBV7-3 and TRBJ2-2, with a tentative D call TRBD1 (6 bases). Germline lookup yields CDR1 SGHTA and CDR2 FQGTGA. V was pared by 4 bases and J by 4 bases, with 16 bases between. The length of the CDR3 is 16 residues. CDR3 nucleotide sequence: TGTGCCAGCAGCTCCCGAGACAGGATCGGCACCGGGGAGCTGTTTTTT. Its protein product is CASSSRDRIGTGELFF.

The chain's CDR3 is CASRRDTSNYGYTF. Written as DNA, the CDR3 is TGTGCCAGCAGAAGGGACACCTCTAACTATGGCTACACCTTC. The chain has TRBV6-5 and TRBJ1-2; TRBD1 is a possible D gene (6 bases). Trimming removed 6 bases at V and 0 bases at J, with 11 bases between. The germline V gene has CDR1 MNHEY and CDR2 SVGAGI. This CDR3 has 14 amino acids.

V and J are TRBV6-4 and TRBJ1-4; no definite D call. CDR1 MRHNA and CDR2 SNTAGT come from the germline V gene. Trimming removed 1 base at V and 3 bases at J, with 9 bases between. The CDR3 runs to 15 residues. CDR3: CASSDWGDPNEKLFF. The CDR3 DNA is TGTGCCAGCAGTGACTGGGGAGATCCTAATGAAAAACTGTTTTTT.

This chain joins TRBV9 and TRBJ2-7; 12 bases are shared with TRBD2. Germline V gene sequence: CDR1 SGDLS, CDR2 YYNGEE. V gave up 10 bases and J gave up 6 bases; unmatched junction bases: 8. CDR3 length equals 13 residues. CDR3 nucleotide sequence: TGTGCCGGGTCCCCACTAGCGGGAGGCGAGCAGTACTTC. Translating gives CAGSPLAGGEQYF.

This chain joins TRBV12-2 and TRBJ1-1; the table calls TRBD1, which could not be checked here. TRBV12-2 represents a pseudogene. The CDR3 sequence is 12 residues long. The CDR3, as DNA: TGTGCAAGTCGACAGGGGAACACTGAAGCTTTCTTT. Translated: CASRQGNTEAFF.

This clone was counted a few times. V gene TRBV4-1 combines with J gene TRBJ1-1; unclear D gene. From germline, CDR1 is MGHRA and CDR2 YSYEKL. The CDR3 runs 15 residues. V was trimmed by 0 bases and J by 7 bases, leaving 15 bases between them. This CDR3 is CASSQETFWHSEAFF. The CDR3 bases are TGCGCCAGCAGCCAAGAGACCTTCTGGCACAGTGAAGCTTTCTTT.

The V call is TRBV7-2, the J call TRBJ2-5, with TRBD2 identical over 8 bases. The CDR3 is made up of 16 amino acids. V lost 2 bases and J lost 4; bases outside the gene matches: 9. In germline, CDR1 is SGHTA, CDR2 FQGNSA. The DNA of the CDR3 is TGTGCCAGCAGCTTATCTAGCGGGCTAGTGGGAGAGACCCAGTACTTC. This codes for CASSLSSGLVGETQYF.